What follows describes a single T cell receptor (beta chain). The source of the sample is a study of T cell changes during pregnancy in multiple sclerosis. This CDR3 contains 16 residues. Method: immunoSEQ multiplex PCR; TCRdb's copy keeps in-frame clones and lacks some. The data show over 40,000 clones, around 90% seen once. This receptor was taken from a female donor in good health, enrolled as a control in a pregnancy study. Material: peripheral blood, obtained in the first trimester of pregnancy. This sequence joins TRBV21-1 and TRBJ2-5; the D call TRBD1 from the table was never checked on the DNA. TRBV21-1 is marked as a pseudogene. The CDR3 sequence is CASSKETVPNQETQYF. DNA for the CDR3: TGTGCCAGCAGCAAAGAAACAGTTCCTAATCAAGAGACCCAGTACTTC.